The 12 T cell receptor beta chains below come from one sample, sequenced in a study of blood T cell repertoires in COVID-19. Sequenced by immunoSEQ multiplex PCR; TCRdb stores in-frame clones only, minus some. Among around 300,000 clones listed, 88% were seen once. Input material: peripheral blood. These receptors were taken from a young man with active or convalescent COVID-19.

This clone was observed once. Other DNA sequences in this sample translate to the same CDR3. The gene calls are TRBV6-5 and TRBJ2-7; 7 positions match TRBD2. V shed 6 bases and J 3 bases; nucleotides not matched to a gene: 5. Germline V gene sequence: CDR1 MNHEY, CDR2 SVGAGI. The CDR3 runs 13 residues. The CDR3 spells CASSPGGDYEQYF. CDR3 DNA: TGTGCCAGCAGCCCGGGAGGTGACTACGAGCAGTACTTC.

The gene calls are TRBV5-1 and TRBJ2-7; the match to TRBD2 covers 10 bases. This CDR3 region has 15 residues. The J segment lost 2 bases and the V segment lost 0 bases, leaving 2 bases of the junction unmatched. Germline V CDR1 and CDR2: SGHRS, YFSETQ. Here the CDR3 DNA reads TGCGCCAGCAGCTTGGGAGCGGGGGGGACCTACGAGCAGTACTTC. Translating gives CASSLGAGGTYEQYF.

Turning to this clone: A read error may account for a junction end that differs from germline. The V call is TRBV6-5, the J call TRBJ1-2; no reliable D call. Germline values: CDR1 MNHEY, CDR2 SVGAGI. The CDR3 extends over 13 amino acids. The CDR3 here is CASAQVANYGHTF. CDR3 bases: TGTGCCAGCGCACAAGTCGCTAACTATGGCCACACCTTC.

This clone was counted between two and nine times. The V and J genes are TRBV18 and TRBJ1-2; 9 nucleotides align to TRBD1. This CDR3 is 15 amino acids long. Per the germline V gene, CDR1 is KGHSH and CDR2 is LQKENI. V was pared by 3 bases and J by 4 bases, with 6 bases of the junction left unmatched. The CDR3 DNA reads as TGTGCCAGCTCACCGGGACAGGGAGCCGGCTATGGCTACACCTTC. Translating gives CASSPGQGAGYGYTF.

The chain combines TRBV29-1 with TRBJ2-1; 8 bases are shared with TRBD2. V was pared by 6 bases and J by 5 bases, with 9 bases of the junction left unmatched. In germline, CDR1 is SQVTM, CDR2 ANQGSEA. This CDR3 region has 14 residues. The CDR3 loop reads CSVVRGGRHNEQFF. DNA for the CDR3: TGCAGCGTAGTCCGGGGGGGCCGGCACAATGAGCAGTTCTTC.

The chain has TRBV23-1 and TRBJ2-3; 10 nucleotides match TRBD1. TRBV23-1 is placed among ORFs of uncertain function. This CDR3 region has 15 residues. V dropped 4 bases and J dropped 6; count of bases not matched to a gene: 7. CDR3 DNA: TGCGCCAGCAGTCGAGGGACAGGGGTAGCGGATACGCAGTATTTT. Its translation is CASSRGTGVADTQYF.

Only a few counts were recorded for this clone. The sample holds other DNA sequences that translate to the same CDR3. The chain is built from TRBV5-5 and TRBJ2-1; D perhaps matches TRBD2 (5 bases). The CDR3 covers 15 residues. CDR1 SGHKS and CDR2 YYEKEE come from the germline V gene (reference sequence). With 0 bases removed from V and 5 bases from J, the gap between germline ends came to 12 bases. CDR3 sequence reads: CASSLVGLANNEQFF. CDR3 in DNA: TGTGCCAGCAGCTTGGTAGGTTTAGCGAACAATGAGCAGTTCTTC. Full variable domain (outside the CDR3, taken from reference TRBV5-5 and TRBJ2-1): DAGVTQSPTHLIKTRGQQVTLRCSPISGHKSVSWYQQVLGQGPQFIFQYYEKEERGRGNFPDRFSARQFPNYSSELNVNALLLGDSALYLCASSLVGLANNEQFFGPGTRLTVL.

The V gene is TRBV2, the J gene TRBJ2-7; TRBD1 might be the D (5 bases). The V end was cut by 1 base, the J end by 6 bases, with 10 bases between. This CDR3 is built from 13 residues. The V gene's germline CDR1 is SNHLY and CDR2 FYNNEI. The CDR3 DNA follows: TGTGCCAGCAGTGAAGAGGGGCTTTCCGAGCAGTACTTC. Protein: CASSEEGLSEQYF.

The chain combines TRBV21-1 with TRBJ2-3; the D call of TRBD1 is as the table states it, not checked on the DNA. TRBV21-1 is designated a pseudogene. CDR3 length: 17 amino acids. CDR3 nucleotide sequence: TGTGCCAGCAGCACTAACAGGGATTGTTTATGGGCAGATACGCAGTATTTT. Its protein product is CASSTNRDCLWADTQYF.

The chain recombines TRBV20-1 with TRBJ1-1; D is uncertain. The CDR3 is 11 amino acids. Germline lookup yields CDR1 DFQATT and CDR2 SNEGSKA (reference sequence). The V and J ends lost 0 bases and 6 bases respectively, with 5 bases between them. The CDR3, as DNA: TGCAGTGCTAGAGATTGGCCTGAAGCTTTCTTT. Protein sequence: CSARDWPEAFF.

The J gene is TRBJ1-2, the V gene TRBV7-9; 7 bases line up with TRBD1. The CDR3 contains 15 residues. Germline-derived CDR1 and CDR2 are SEHNR and FQNEAQ (reference sequence). With 6 bases clipped from V and 4 bases from J, the junction kept 11 bases outside the gene matches. CDR3 sequence: CASSAQGSGGYGYTF. The CDR3 DNA is TGTGCCAGCAGTGCACAGGGGTCGGGTGGCTATGGCTACACCTTC.

CDR3: CASSTTSGQFYGYTF. CDR3 DNA: TGTGCCAGCAGCACCACCTCGGGACAGTTCTATGGCTACACCTTC. The J gene is TRBJ1-2, the V gene TRBV7-9, with 7 positions matching TRBD1. The CDR3 extends over 15 amino acids. Germline CDR1 is SEHNR and CDR2 is FQNEAQ (reference sequence). Unmatched junction bases numbered 10, after V lost 5 bases and J lost 4 bases.